The clone carrying this T cell receptor beta chain was detected ten times or more. RNA transcripts provided the source from which TCR beta CDR3 regions were amplified. Researchers ran a first-round RT-PCR on the TCR CDR3 using the HTBI primer set. TCRdb passed the multiplex PCR reads through MiXCR, listing each CDR3 protein once. The sample carries over 45,000 distinct CDR3 sequences, around half recorded once. Subjects with ophthalmopathy showed a Clinical Activity Score no lower than 3, a NOSPECS grade no lower than 4, and a duration shorter than 3 months. Investigators excluded patients with uncontrolled infection, other autoimmune disease, pregnancy or lactation. Diagnostic assessment was based on clinical symptoms, serum thyroxine and TRAb, thyroid ultrasound and orbital computed tomography. This entry is derived from a study of T cells in Graves' hyperthyroidism and ophthalmopathy. The germline V and J ends were trimmed by 5 bases and 0 bases, with 13 bases remaining between them. CDR3 size: 15 residues. The germline V gene has CDR1 SEHNR and CDR2 FQNEAQ (reference sequence).

The sequenced sample consisted of blood. The gene calls are TRBV7-9 and TRBJ1-1, with D perhaps TRBD1 (6 bases). The receptor comes from a woman aged 25-40 years with Graves' ophthalmopathy. CDR3 sequence reads: CASSPGGGMNTEAFF. The CDR3 region has the DNA TGTGCCAGCAGCCCAGGAGGGGGAATGAACACTGAAGCTTTCTTT.